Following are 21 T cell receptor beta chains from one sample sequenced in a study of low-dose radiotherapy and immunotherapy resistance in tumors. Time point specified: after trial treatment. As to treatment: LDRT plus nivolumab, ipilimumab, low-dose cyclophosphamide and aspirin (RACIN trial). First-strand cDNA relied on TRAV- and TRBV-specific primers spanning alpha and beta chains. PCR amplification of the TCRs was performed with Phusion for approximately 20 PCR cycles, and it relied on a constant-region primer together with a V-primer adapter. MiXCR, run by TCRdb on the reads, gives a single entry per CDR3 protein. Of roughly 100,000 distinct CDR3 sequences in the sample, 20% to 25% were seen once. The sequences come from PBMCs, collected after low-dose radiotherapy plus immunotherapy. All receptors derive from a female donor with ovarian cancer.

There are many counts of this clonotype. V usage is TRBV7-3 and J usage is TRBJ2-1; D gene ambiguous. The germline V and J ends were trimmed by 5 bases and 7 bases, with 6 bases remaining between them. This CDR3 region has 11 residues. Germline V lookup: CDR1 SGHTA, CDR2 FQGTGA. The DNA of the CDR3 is TGTGCCAGCAGCACGAATAATGAGCAGTTCTTC. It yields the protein CASSTNNEQFF.

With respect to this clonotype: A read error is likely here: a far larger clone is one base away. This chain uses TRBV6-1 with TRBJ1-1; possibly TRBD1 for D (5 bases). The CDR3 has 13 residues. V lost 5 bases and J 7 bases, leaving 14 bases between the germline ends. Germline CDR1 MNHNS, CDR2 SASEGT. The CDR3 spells CASSYTRGSEAFF. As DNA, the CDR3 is TGTGCCAGCAGTTATACCCGGGGCAGTGAAGCTTTCTTT.

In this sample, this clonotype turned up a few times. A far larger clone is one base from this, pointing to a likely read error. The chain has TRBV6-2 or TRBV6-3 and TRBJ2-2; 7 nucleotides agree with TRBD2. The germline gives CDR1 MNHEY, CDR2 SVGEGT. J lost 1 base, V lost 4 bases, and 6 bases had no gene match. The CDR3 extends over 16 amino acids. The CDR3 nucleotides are TGTGCCAGCAGTTCCGGACTAGACCAGAACACCGGGGAGCTGTTTTTT. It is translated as CASSSGLDQNTGELFF.

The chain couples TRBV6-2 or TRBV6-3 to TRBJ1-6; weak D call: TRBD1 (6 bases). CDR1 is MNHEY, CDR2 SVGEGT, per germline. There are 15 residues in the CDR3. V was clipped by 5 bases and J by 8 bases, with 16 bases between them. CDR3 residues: CASSEFGRGDSPLHF. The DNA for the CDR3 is TGTGCCAGCAGTGAATTTGGCAGGGGTGATTCACCCCTCCACTTT.

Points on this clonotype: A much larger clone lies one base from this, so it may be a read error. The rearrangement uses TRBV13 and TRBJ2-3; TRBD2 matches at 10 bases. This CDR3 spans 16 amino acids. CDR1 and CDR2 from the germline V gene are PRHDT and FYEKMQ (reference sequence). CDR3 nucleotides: TGTGGCAGCAGCTCGCGGCTAGCGGGAGTGAAAGATACGCAGTATTTT. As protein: CGSSSRLAGVKDTQYF. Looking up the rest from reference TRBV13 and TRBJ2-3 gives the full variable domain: AAGVIQSPRHLIKEKRETATLKCYPIPRHDTVYWYQQGPGQDPQFLISFYEKMQSDKGSIPDRFSAQQFSDYHSELNMSSLELGDSALYFCGSSSRLAGVKDTQYFGPGTRLTVL.

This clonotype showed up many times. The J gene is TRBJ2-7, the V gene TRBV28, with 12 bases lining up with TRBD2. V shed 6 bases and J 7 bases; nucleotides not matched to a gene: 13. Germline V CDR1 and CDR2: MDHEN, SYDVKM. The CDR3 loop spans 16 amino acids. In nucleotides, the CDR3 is TGTGCCAGCAGCCGTAGAGCTAGCGGGAGGGCCAAGGAGCAGTACTTC. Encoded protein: CASSRRASGRAKEQYF.

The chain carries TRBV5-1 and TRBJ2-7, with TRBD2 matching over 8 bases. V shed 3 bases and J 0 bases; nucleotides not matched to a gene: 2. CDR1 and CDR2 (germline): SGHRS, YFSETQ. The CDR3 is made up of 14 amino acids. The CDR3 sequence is CASSWTSTSYEQYF. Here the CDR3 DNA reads TGCGCCAGCAGCTGGACTAGCACCTCCTACGAGCAGTACTTC.

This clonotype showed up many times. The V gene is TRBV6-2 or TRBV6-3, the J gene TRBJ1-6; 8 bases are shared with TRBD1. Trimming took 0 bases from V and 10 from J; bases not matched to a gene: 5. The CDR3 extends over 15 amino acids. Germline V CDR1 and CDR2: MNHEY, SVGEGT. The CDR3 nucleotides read TGTGCCAGCAGTTACTCGAGAACAGGGGGGTCACCCCTCCACTTT. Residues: CASSYSRTGGSPLHF.

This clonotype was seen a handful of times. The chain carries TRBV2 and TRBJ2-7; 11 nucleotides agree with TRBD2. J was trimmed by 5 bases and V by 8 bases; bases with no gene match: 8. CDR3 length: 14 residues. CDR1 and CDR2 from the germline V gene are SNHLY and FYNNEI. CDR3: CASATSGGTDEQYF. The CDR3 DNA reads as TGTGCCAGCGCAACTAGCGGGGGAACCGACGAGCAGTACTTC.

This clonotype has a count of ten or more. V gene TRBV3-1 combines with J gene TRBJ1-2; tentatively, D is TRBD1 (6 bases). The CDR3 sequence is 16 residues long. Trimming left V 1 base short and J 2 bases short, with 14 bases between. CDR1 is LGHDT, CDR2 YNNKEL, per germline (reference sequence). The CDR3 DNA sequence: TGTGCCAGCAGCCAAGGTTCAGGAAGGGGGAACTATGGCTACACCTTC. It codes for CASSQGSGRGNYGYTF.

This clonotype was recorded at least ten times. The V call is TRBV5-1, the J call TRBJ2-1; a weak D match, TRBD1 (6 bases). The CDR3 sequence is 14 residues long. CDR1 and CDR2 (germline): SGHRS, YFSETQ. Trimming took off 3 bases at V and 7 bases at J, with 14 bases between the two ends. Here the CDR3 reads CASSYLQGSNEQFF. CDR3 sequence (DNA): TGCGCCAGCAGCTACCTACAGGGTTCAAATGAGCAGTTCTTC.

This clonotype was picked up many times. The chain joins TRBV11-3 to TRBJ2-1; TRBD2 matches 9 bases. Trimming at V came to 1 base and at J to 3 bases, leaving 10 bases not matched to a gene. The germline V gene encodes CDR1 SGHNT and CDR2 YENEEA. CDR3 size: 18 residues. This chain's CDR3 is CASSLARVAGDLYNEQFF. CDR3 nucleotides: TGTGCCAGCAGCTTAGCCAGGGTAGCGGGAGACCTCTACAATGAGCAGTTCTTC.

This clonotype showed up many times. The CDR3 bases are TGCAGTGCTAAACCCGGGTCCACTGATACGCAGTATTTT. Translated: CSAKPGSTDTQYF. The chain links TRBV20-1 to TRBJ2-3; D gene uncertain. The V gene lost 4 bases and the J gene lost 6 bases, with 14 bases spanning the gap. Germline V gives CDR1 DFQATT, CDR2 SNEGSKA (reference sequence). The CDR3 is made up of 13 amino acids.

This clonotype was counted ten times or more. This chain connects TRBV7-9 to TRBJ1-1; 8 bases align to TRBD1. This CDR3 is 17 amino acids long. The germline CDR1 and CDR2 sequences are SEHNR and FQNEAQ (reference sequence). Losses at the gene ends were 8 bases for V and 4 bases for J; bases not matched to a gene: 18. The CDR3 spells CASAKDRVLPLGTEAFF. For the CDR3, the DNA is TGTGCCAGCGCAAAGGACAGGGTACTCCCCTTGGGCACTGAAGCTTTCTTT.

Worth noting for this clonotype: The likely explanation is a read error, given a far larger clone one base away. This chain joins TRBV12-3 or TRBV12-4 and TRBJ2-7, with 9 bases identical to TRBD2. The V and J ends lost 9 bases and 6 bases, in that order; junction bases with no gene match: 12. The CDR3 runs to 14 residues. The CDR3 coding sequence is TGTGCCAGGAGGGCCACTAGCGGGCGTTTCGAGCAGTACTTC. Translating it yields CARRATSGRFEQYF.

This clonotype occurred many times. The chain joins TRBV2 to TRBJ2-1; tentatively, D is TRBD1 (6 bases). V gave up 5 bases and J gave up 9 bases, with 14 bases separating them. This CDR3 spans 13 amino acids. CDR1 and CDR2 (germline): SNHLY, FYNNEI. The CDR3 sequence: CASSNGQLGEQFF. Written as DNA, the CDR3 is TGTGCCAGCAGTAATGGACAGTTGGGTGAGCAGTTCTTC.

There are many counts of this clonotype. CDR3 loop: CASSPGTGGFNIQYF. As DNA, the CDR3 is TGTGCCAGCAGCCCCGGGACAGGGGGATTTAACATTCAGTACTTC. The chain carries TRBV7-3 and TRBJ2-4; 11 bases map to TRBD1. This CDR3 region has 15 residues. The germline gives CDR1 SGHTA, CDR2 FQGTGA. V gave up 5 bases and J gave up 7 bases; unmatched junction bases: 7.

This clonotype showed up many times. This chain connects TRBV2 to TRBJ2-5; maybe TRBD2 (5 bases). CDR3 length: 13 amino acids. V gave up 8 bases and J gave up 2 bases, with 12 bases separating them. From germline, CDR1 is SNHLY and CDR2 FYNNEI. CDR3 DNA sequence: TGTGCCAGCGGAGGCCTGACGCAAGAGACCCAGTACTTC. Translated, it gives CASGGLTQETQYF. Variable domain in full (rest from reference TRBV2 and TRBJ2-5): EPEVTQTPSHQVTQMGQEVILRCVPISNHLYFYWYRQILGQKVEFLVSFYNNEISEKSEIFDDQFSVERPDGSNFTLKIRSTKLEDSAMYFCASGGLTQETQYFGPGTRLLVL.

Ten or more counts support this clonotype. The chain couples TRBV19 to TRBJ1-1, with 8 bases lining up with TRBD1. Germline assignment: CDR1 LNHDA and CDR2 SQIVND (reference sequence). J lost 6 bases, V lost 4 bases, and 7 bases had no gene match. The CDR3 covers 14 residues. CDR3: CASSTQGDGPEAFF. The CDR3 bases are TGTGCCAGTAGTACACAGGGGGACGGCCCTGAAGCTTTCTTT.

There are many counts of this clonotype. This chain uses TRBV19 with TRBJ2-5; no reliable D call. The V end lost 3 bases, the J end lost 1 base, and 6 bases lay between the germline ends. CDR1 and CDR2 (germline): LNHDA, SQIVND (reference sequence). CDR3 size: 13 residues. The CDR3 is CASSITGQETQYF. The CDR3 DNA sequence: TGTGCCAGTAGTATTACGGGCCAAGAGACCCAGTACTTC.

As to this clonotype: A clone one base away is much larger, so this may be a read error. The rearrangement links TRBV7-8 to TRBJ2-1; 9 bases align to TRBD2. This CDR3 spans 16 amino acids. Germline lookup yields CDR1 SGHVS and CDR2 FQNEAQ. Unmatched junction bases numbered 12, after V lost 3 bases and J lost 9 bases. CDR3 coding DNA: TGTGCCAGCAGCTTCGCTCCCTGGCGGGGGGGGAGTGAGCAGTTCTTC. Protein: CASSFAPWRGGSEQFF.